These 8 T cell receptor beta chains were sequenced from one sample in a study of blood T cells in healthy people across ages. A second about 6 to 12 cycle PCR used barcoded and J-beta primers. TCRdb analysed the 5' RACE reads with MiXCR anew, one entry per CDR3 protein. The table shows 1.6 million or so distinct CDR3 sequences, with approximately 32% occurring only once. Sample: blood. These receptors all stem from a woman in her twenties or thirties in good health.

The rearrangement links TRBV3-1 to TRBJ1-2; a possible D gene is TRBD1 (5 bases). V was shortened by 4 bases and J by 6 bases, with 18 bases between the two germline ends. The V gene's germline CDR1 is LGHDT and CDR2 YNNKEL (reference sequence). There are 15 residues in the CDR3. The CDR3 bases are TGTGCCAGCAGCCCGGGGCCTCGGGTGTTGCATGGCTACACCTTC. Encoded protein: CASSPGPRVLHGYTF.

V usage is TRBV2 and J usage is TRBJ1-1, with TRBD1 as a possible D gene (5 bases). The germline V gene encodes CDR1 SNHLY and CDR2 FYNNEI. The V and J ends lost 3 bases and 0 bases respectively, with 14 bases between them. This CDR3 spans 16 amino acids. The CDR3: CASSEGEDRLNTEAFF. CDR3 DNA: TGTGCCAGCAGTGAGGGCGAAGACAGACTGAACACTGAAGCTTTCTTT.

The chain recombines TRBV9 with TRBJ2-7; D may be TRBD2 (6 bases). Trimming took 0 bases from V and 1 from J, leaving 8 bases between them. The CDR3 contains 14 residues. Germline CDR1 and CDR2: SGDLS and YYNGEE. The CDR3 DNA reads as TGTGCCAGCAGCGTAGCGGAGGGTTCCTACGAGCAGTACTTC. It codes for CASSVAEGSYEQYF. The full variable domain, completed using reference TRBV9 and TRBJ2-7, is DSGVTQTPKHLITATGQRVTLRCSPRSGDLSVYWYQQSLDQGLQFLIQYYNGEERAKGNILERFSAQQFPDLHSELNLSSLELGDSALYFCASSVAEGSYEQYFGPGTRLTVT.

CDR3 in amino acids: CASSSQGGNEKLFF. The CDR3 DNA reads TGTGCCAGCAGCTCACAGGGAGGGAATGAAAAACTGTTTTTT. The chain recombines TRBV5-5 with TRBJ1-4, with D possibly TRBD1 on 6 matching bases. The CDR3 is 14 amino acids. V was shortened by 3 bases and J by 5 bases, with 11 bases between the two germline ends. The V gene's germline CDR1 is SGHKS and CDR2 YYEKEE (reference sequence).

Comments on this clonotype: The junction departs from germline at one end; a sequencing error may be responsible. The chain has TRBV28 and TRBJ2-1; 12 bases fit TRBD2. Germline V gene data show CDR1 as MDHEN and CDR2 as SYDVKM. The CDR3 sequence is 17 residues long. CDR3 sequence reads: CASSSPRLAGVGNGQFF. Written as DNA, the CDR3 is TGTGCCAGCAGTTCCCCCCGACTAGCGGGAGTGGGGAATGGGCAGTTCTTC. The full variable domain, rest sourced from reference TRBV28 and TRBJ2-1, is DVKVTQSSRYLVKRTGEKVFLECVQDMDHENMFWYRQDPGLGLRLIYFSYDVKMKEKGDIPEGYSVSREKKERFSLILESASTNQTSMYLCASSSPRLAGVGNGQFFGPGTRLTVL.

The CDR3 DNA reads TGTGCCAGCACCAGACAGGTATCTGCTTTCTTT. Translating gives CASTRQVSAFF. The chain employs TRBV12-3 or TRBV12-4 and TRBJ1-1, with a weak D call TRBD1 (6 bases). The V end lost 7 bases, the J end lost 11 bases, and 14 bases lay between the germline ends. The CDR3 has 11 amino acids.

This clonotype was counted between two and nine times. Written as DNA, the CDR3 is TGCAGCGTTGAGGCTCCTGGGGAGAGGACAGGGGGCTCCTACGAGCAGTACTTC. Translating it yields CSVEAPGERTGGSYEQYF. The chain recombines TRBV29-1 with TRBJ2-7; 10 positions agree with TRBD1. CDR3 length: 18 amino acids. Trimming at V came to 3 bases and at J to 0 bases, leaving 14 bases not matched to a gene. CDR1 is SQVTM and CDR2 is ANQGSEA in the germline V gene.

This chain's CDR3 is CAISEGSSSTEAFF. Here the CDR3 DNA reads TGTGCCATCAGTGAGGGTAGTTCGAGTACTGAAGCTTTCTTT. The chain links TRBV10-3 to TRBJ1-1; D remains ambiguous. Trimming shortened V by 2 bases and J by 5 bases, and 12 bases separated the two germline ends. CDR3 length equals 14 residues. Germline CDR1 reads ENHRY; CDR2 reads SYGVKD.